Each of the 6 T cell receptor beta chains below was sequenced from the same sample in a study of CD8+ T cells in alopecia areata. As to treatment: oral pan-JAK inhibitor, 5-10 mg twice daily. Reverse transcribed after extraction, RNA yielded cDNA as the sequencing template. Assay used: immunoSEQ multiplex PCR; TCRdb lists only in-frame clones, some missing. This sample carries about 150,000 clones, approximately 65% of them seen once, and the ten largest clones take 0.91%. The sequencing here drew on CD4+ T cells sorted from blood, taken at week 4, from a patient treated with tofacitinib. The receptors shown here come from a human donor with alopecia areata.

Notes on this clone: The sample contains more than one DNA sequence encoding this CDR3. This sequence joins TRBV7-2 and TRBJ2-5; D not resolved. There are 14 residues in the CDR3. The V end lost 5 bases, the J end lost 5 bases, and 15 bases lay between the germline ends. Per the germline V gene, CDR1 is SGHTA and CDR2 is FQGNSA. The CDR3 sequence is CASSPGPLRETQYF. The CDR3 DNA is TGTGCCAGCAGCCCCGGGCCCCTCCGGGAGACCCAGTACTTC.

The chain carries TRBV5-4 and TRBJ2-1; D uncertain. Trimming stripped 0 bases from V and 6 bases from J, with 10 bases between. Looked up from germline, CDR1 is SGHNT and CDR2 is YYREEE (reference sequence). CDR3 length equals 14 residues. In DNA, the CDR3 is TGTGCCAGCAGCTTGGGAGGCGCCGGCAATGAGCAGTTCTTC. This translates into CASSLGGAGNEQFF.

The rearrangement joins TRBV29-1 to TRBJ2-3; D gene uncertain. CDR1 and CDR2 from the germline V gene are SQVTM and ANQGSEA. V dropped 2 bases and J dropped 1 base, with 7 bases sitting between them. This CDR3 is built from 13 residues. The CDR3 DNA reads TGCAGCGTTGAACAGCGCGGCACAGATACGCAGTATTTT. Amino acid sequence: CSVEQRGTDTQYF.

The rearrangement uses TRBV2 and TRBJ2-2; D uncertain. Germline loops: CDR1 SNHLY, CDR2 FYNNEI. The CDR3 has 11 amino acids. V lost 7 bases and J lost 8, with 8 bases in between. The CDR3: CASNFGGELFF. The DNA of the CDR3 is TGTGCCAGCAACTTCGGGGGGGAGCTGTTTTTT.

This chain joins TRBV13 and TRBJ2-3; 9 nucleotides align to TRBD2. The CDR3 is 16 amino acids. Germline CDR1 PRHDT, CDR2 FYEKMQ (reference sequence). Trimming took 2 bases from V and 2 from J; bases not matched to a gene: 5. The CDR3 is CASSLFQRGDTDTQYF. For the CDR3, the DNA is TGTGCCAGCAGCTTATTCCAGCGGGGGGACACAGATACGCAGTATTTT.

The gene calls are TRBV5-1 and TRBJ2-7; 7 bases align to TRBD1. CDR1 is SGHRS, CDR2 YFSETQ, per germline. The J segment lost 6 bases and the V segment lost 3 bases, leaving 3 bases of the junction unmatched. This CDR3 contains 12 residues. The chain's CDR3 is CASSWGQSEQYF. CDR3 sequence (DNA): TGCGCCAGCAGCTGGGGACAGTCCGAGCAGTACTTC.